This T cell receptor (beta chain) was profiled in a study of cytomegalovirus exposure and HLA in healthy donors. Study-level findings and limits: A later analysis associated roughly 15,000 TCR beta sequences with HLA alleles at a 0.05 false discovery rate.

The CDR3 consists of 15 residues. Unmatched junction bases numbered 2, after V lost 0 bases and J lost 4 bases. Germline loops: CDR1 SGHRS, CDR2 YFSETQ. In the case of this clone: The target antigen is unknown.

Use of 60 Vbeta and 13 Jbeta primers characterized the PCR. Using immunoSEQ multiplex PCR, the repertoire was profiled, and TCRdb retains in-frame clones only, with some absent. The table has about 190,000 clones, roughly 77% seen once. Source material: PBMCs. The source is a woman aged 45-59 years in good health and CMV-seronegative. V gene TRBV5-1 combines with J gene TRBJ1-5; 9 bases map to TRBD1. The CDR3 loop reads CASSLETGGNQPQHF. CDR3 coding DNA: TGCGCCAGCAGCTTGGAGACAGGGGGGAATCAGCCCCAGCATTTT.